This TCR beta chain came from a study of T cell repertoires in cytomegalovirus infection. Study-level results: Using cumulative public TCR beta family frequency, the authors identified those who carried CMV together with the relevant HLA.

The CDR3 is 14 residues long. Trimming at V came to 6 bases and at J to 1 base, leaving 9 bases not matched to a gene. The germline gives CDR1 DFQATT, CDR2 SNEGSKA (reference sequence). One entry per CDR3 protein results from TCRdb running MiXCR on the reads. The table has 680,000 or so distinct CDR3 sequences, roughly a third seen once. A note on this clonotype: Its cognate antigen is unknown.

V is TRBV20-1 and J is TRBJ2-7; the match to TRBD1 covers 7 bases. Sequenced here: cultured PBMCs, sampled from culture after CMV antigen stimulation. The sequence derives from a human donor in good health (CMV status not recorded). Some clones in this sample may be carry-over from other donors' samples. DNA of the CDR3: TGCAGTGCACGACAGGGCGCGGTGTCCTACGAGCAGTACTTC. This sequence encodes CSARQGAVSYEQYF.